This T cell receptor (beta chain) derives from a study of response to subunit inactivated influenza vaccine. After removal of 1 base from V and 3 bases from J, the junction contained 5 bases not matched to a gene. The CDR3 is made up of 15 amino acids. The sample holds many counts of this clonotype. Its antigen is undetermined. MiXCR was run by TCRdb on the RT-PCR reads, yielding one entry per CDR3 protein. This table holds about 500,000 distinct CDR3 sequences, 7.2% found once. Study-wide points: The authors offered the suggestion that each seasonal influenza vaccination recruits few new T cells.

The chain links TRBV12-3 or TRBV12-4 to TRBJ2-7; TRBD1 matches 8 bases. The sequence derives from a man aged 50 to 69 who received an inactivated influenza vaccine. Sequencing was performed on PBMCs from blood, taken around 25 months after vaccination. The chain's CDR3 is CASSLEGTGHYEQYF. CDR3 sequence (DNA): TGTGCCAGCAGTTTAGAAGGGACAGGCCACTACGAGCAGTACTTC.